The 30 T cell receptor beta chains reported below all come from one sample, sequenced in a study of Graves' ophthalmopathy and Graves' hyperthyroidism. RNA transcripts yielded amplified TCR beta CDR3 regions. An opening RT-PCR round employed HTBI primers and preceded a second-round multiplex PCR. TCRdb analysed the multiplex PCR reads with MiXCR anew, one entry per CDR3 protein. The sample includes about 410,000 distinct CDR3 sequences, approximately 20% seen only once; the top ten take about 1.6%. Sample: peripheral blood. The source is a woman between 18 and 29 years old with Graves' ophthalmopathy.

At least ten counts were recorded for this clonotype. V and J are TRBV29-1 and TRBJ2-5, with 7 bases lining up with TRBD1. CDR1 and CDR2 (germline): SQVTM, ANQGSEA. The CDR3 sequence is 12 residues long. With V trimmed by 4 bases and J by 4 bases, 3 bases remained unmatched. The CDR3 region has the DNA TGCAGCGTTGTCAGGGGGACAGAGACCCAGTACTTC. It codes for CSVVRGTETQYF.

This clonotype was recorded many times. The rearrangement joins TRBV28 to TRBJ2-2, with 7 bases lining up with TRBD1. The CDR3 length is 17 residues. Germline loops: CDR1 MDHEN, CDR2 SYDVKM. V lost 6 bases and J lost 4; bases outside the gene matches: 14. The CDR3 bases are TGTGCCAGCAGCTCTGTCGTAGATTGGACAGGCACCGGGGAGCTGTTTTTT. This gives the protein CASSSVVDWTGTGELFF.

This clonotype was seen repeatedly, ten times or more. This chain uses TRBV28 with TRBJ1-1, with 9 bases identical to TRBD1. Germline CDR1 reads MDHEN; CDR2 reads SYDVKM. The CDR3 totals 18 residues. Trimming removed 1 base from V and 3 bases from J; junction bases left unmatched: 12. CDR3 in amino acids: CASSLYDWGQGGYTEAFF. As DNA, the CDR3 is TGTGCCAGCAGTTTATATGATTGGGGACAGGGAGGTTACACTGAAGCTTTCTTT.

This clonotype has a count of ten or more. The chain employs TRBV15 and TRBJ2-5; possibly TRBD1 for D (5 bases). CDR3 size: 15 residues. Trimming took 0 bases from V and 1 from J, leaving 9 bases between them. In germline, CDR1 is LNHNV, CDR2 YYDKDF (reference sequence). The CDR3 coding sequence is TGTGCCACCAGCAGAGATCGACAGCCCCAAGAGACCCAGTACTTC. It codes for CATSRDRQPQETQYF.

This clonotype has ten or more counts. The rearrangement joins TRBV3-1 to TRBJ2-5, with a tentative D call TRBD1 (5 bases). The germline gives CDR1 LGHDT, CDR2 YNNKEL (reference sequence). There are 17 residues in the CDR3. V lost 8 bases and J 0 bases, leaving 22 bases between the germline ends. The CDR3 here is CASAIHKDTLYQETQYF. In nucleotides, the CDR3 is TGTGCCAGCGCCATCCATAAGGACACATTATACCAAGAGACCCAGTACTTC.

This clonotype showed up many times. The rearrangement uses TRBV12-3 or TRBV12-4 and TRBJ2-7; D might be TRBD1 (6 bases). V gave up 6 bases and J gave up 3 bases, with 9 bases separating them. This CDR3 region has 12 residues. CDR3 DNA sequence: TGTGCCAGCAGGGACAGCTTCTACGAGCAGTACTTC. Protein: CASRDSFYEQYF.

This clonotype was seen repeatedly, ten times or more. Here the CDR3 DNA reads TGCAGTGCTGGCGGAATACAGGGGGTTAGGGGGTATGGCTACACCTTC. It yields the protein CSAGGIQGVRGYGYTF. This sequence joins TRBV20-1 and TRBJ1-2; 8 positions match TRBD1. Germline V gene sequence: CDR1 DFQATT, CDR2 SNEGSKA (reference sequence). The CDR3 covers 16 residues. V was clipped by 5 bases and J by 5 bases; unmatched bases: 16.

At least ten counts were recorded for this clonotype. V is TRBV6-5 and J is TRBJ2-2; 10 bases agree with TRBD2. The CDR3 is 15 amino acids. Germline-derived CDR1 and CDR2 are MNHEY and SVGAGI. The J segment lost 3 bases and the V segment lost 10 bases, leaving 8 bases of the junction unmatched. This chain's CDR3 is CATAPSGGYTGELFF. In nucleotides, the CDR3 is TGTGCCACCGCCCCTAGCGGGGGTTACACCGGGGAGCTGTTTTTT.

This clonotype was observed at least ten times. The chain links TRBV30 to TRBJ2-5; D is perhaps TRBD1 (5 bases). The germline V gene has CDR1 GTSNPN and CDR2 SVGIG (reference sequence). V was clipped by 3 bases and J by 2 bases, with 7 bases between them. This CDR3 comprises 12 residues. CDR3 protein: CAWRQEQETQYF. The CDR3, as DNA: TGTGCCTGGAGACAGGAGCAAGAGACCCAGTACTTC.

This clonotype was seen at least ten times. The chain is built from TRBV2 and TRBJ2-7; D is perhaps TRBD1 or TRBD2 (5 bases each). The CDR3 runs to 12 residues. V dropped 7 bases and J dropped 4 bases, with 11 bases sitting between them. The germline V gene encodes CDR1 SNHLY and CDR2 FYNNEI. CDR3 coding DNA: TGTGCCAGCACCCAGGGCGGGTACGAGCAGTACTTC. Protein: CASTQGGYEQYF.

The chain employs TRBV7-2 and TRBJ1-5; tentatively, D is TRBD1 (6 bases). V was clipped by 2 bases and J by 6 bases, with 14 bases between them. The CDR3 runs 15 residues. The germline V gene encodes CDR1 SGHTA and CDR2 FQGNSA. This CDR3 reads CASSLRDGGLQPQHF. The CDR3 region has the DNA TGTGCCAGCAGCTTAAGAGACGGGGGGCTTCAGCCCCAGCATTTT.

This clonotype has a count of ten or more. The chain is built from TRBV6-2 or TRBV6-3 and TRBJ2-7; weak D call: TRBD1 (6 bases). The germline gives CDR1 MNHEY, CDR2 SVGEGT. There are 12 residues in the CDR3. Between the trimmed V and J ends, which lost 4 bases and 9 bases, there was a span of 13 bases. CDR3 in DNA: TGTGCCAGCAGTTTCAGGGGAAGACGGCAGTACTTC. This gives the protein CASSFRGRRQYF.

This clonotype occurred many times. The chain uses TRBV7-8 and TRBJ2-5; D unresolved. V was cut by 1 base and J by 5 bases, with 23 bases left in between. The CDR3 length is 18 residues. CDR1 and CDR2 (germline): SGHVS, FQNEAQ. The CDR3 sequence is CASSLDEPFWFPAETQYF. The CDR3 DNA reads as TGTGCCAGCAGCTTAGACGAACCTTTTTGGTTCCCGGCGGAGACCCAGTACTTC.

Turning to this clonotype: Given a much more abundant clone one base away, this may be a read error. The chain has TRBV28 and TRBJ1-5; 10 bases are shared with TRBD1. Germline V gene sequence: CDR1 MDHEN, CDR2 SYDVKM. There are 16 residues in the CDR3. CDR3: CTNVRTGGWGNQPQHF. CDR3 nucleotides: TGTACCAACGTAAGGACAGGGGGATGGGGCAATCAGCCCCAGCATTTT.

This clonotype was recorded many times. The chain carries TRBV4-3 and TRBJ2-7; TRBD1 matches 9 bases. The V segment lost 0 bases and the J segment 3 bases; nucleotides outside the gene matches: 6. The CDR3 runs 16 residues. Germline-derived CDR1 and CDR2 are LGHNA and YSLEER. The CDR3: CASSQEGTGLDYEQYF. As DNA, the CDR3 is TGCGCCAGCAGCCAAGAAGGGACAGGGTTAGACTACGAGCAGTACTTC.

This clonotype was seen repeatedly, ten times or more. This sequence joins TRBV7-2 and TRBJ1-1; D unresolved. CDR1 and CDR2 from the germline V gene are SGHTA and FQGNSA. Trimming cost V 6 bases and J 3 bases, with 14 bases left between them. CDR3 size: 14 residues. Written as DNA, the CDR3 is TGTGCCAGCAGTTTTAGAAGTCCGGACACTGAAGCTTTCTTT. It encodes CASSFRSPDTEAFF. Using reference TRBV7-2 and TRBJ1-1 for the parts outside the CDR3, the full variable domain is GAGVSQSPSNKVTEKGKDVELRCDPISGHTALYWYRQSLGQGLEFLIYFQGNSAPDKSGLPSDRFSAERTGGSVSTLTIQRTQQEDSAVYLCASSFRSPDTEAFFGQGTRLTVV.

This clonotype was seen many times. The chain joins TRBV9 to TRBJ1-1; D gene unclear. The ends were cut back, 7 bases at V and 8 bases at J, with 15 bases in the middle. Germline-derived CDR1 and CDR2 are SGDLS and YYNGEE. This CDR3 is built from 12 residues. DNA of the CDR3: TGTGCCAGCTCACCTGAAGGAGAGGAAGCTTTCTTT. Its translation: CASSPEGEEAFF.

This clonotype was counted many times. V gene TRBV27 combines with J gene TRBJ2-7; perhaps D is TRBD1 or TRBD2 (5 bases each). This CDR3 region has 15 residues. Per germline, CDR1 MNHEY and CDR2 SMNVEV (reference sequence). The ends were cut back, 3 bases at V and 2 bases at J, with 14 bases in the middle. The CDR3 sequence is CASSLAGTLPYEQYF. In DNA, the CDR3 is TGTGCCAGCAGTTTGGCAGGGACCCTCCCCTACGAGCAGTACTTC.

This clonotype was seen repeatedly, ten times or more. This rearrangement joins TRBV29-1 to TRBJ2-5; 12 positions match TRBD1. CDR1 is SQVTM, CDR2 ANQGSEA, per germline. Trimming at V came to 7 bases and at J to 4 bases, leaving 10 bases not matched to a gene. The CDR3 loop spans 15 amino acids. The CDR3 region is CSDNPGQGAGETQYF. For the CDR3, the DNA is TGCAGCGACAATCCGGGACAGGGGGCAGGAGAGACCCAGTACTTC.

J is TRBJ1-6 and V is TRBV6-4; the D is unclear. V was cut by 8 bases and J by 9 bases, with 5 bases left in between. Germline CDR1 reads MRHNA; CDR2 reads SNTAGT. The CDR3 has 10 amino acids. CDR3 in amino acids: CASGSSPLHF. The CDR3 region has the DNA TGTGCCAGCGGGAGTTCACCCCTCCACTTT.

This clonotype has at least ten counts. DNA for the CDR3: TGTGCCAGCAGGCCTCGACAGGCTACCTACCAAGAGACCCAGTACTTC. It specifies CASRPRQATYQETQYF. V and J are TRBV6-1 and TRBJ2-5; D is perhaps TRBD1 (6 bases). The CDR3 covers 16 residues. Trimming shortened V by 6 bases and J by 0 bases, and 17 bases separated the two germline ends. Looked up from germline, CDR1 is MNHNS and CDR2 is SASEGT.

This clonotype has at least ten counts. The chain combines TRBV5-1 with TRBJ2-3; D possibly corresponds to TRBD1 (6 bases). The CDR3 consists of 15 residues. V was shortened by 1 base and J by 0 bases, with 9 bases between the two germline ends. The germline gives CDR1 SGHRS, CDR2 YFSETQ. CDR3 bases: TGCGCCAGCAGCTTGACGGACAGAAGCACAGATACGCAGTATTTT. Its protein is CASSLTDRSTDTQYF.

The gene calls are TRBV6-2 or TRBV6-3 and TRBJ1-1; no firm D call. Trimming pared 0 bases from V and 6 bases from J, leaving 11 bases between. The germline V gene has CDR1 MNHEY and CDR2 SVGEGT. The CDR3 consists of 14 residues. CDR3 sequence: CASSYSSFLAEAFF. CDR3 coding DNA: TGTGCCAGCAGTTACTCGAGTTTCCTCGCTGAAGCTTTCTTT.

This clonotype was counted many times. This chain links TRBV6-5 with TRBJ2-7, with D unresolved. The germline V gene encodes CDR1 MNHEY and CDR2 SVGAGI. The length of the CDR3 is 16 residues. Trimming pared 4 bases from V and 0 bases from J, leaving 16 bases between. The CDR3 DNA reads as TGTGCCAGCAGTTCCGGTCCCGAACTTAGCTCCTACGAGCAGTACTTC. Its protein product is CASSSGPELSSYEQYF.

This clonotype occurred many times. The chain uses TRBV30 and TRBJ1-5; TRBD1 is a possible D gene (5 bases). The CDR3 spans 15 residues. Germline CDR1 reads GTSNPN; CDR2 reads SVGIG (reference sequence). The ends were cut back, 5 bases at V and 0 bases at J, with 14 bases in the middle. The CDR3 is CAWGLGTRSNQPQHF. The CDR3 DNA follows: TGTGCCTGGGGACTCGGGACTCGTAGCAATCAGCCCCAGCATTTT.

V is TRBV4-2 and J is TRBJ1-2; 9 bases agree with TRBD1. This CDR3 has 15 residues. Germline lookup yields CDR1 LGHNA and CDR2 YNFKEQ. V shed 0 bases, J shed 2 bases, and the junction held 1 base outside the gene matches. The chain's CDR3 is CASSQEDRGNYGYTF. The CDR3 DNA reads as TGTGCCAGCAGCCAAGAGGACAGGGGAAACTATGGCTACACCTTC.

The sample holds many counts of this clonotype. The genes are TRBV30 and TRBJ1-2; D is uncertain. The V gene's germline CDR1 is GTSNPN and CDR2 SVGIG (reference sequence). Trimming shortened V by 0 bases and J by 8 bases, and 7 bases separated the two germline ends. The CDR3 has 11 amino acids. The CDR3 DNA reads as TGTGCCTGGAGTGTAGTAGCGGGCTACACCTTC. Amino acids: CAWSVVAGYTF.

This clonotype has a count of ten or more. The chain combines TRBV10-2 with TRBJ2-7, with unresolved D. V was clipped by 3 bases and J by 1 base, with 7 bases between them. Germline lookup yields CDR1 WSHSY and CDR2 SAAADI. The CDR3 consists of 13 residues. The DNA for the CDR3 is TGCGCCAGCAGTGAAGGGCAGTCCTACGAGCAGTACTTC. Protein: CASSEGQSYEQYF.

This clonotype came up many times. The gene calls are TRBV6-5 and TRBJ1-3; D uncertain. Trimming shortened V by 8 bases and J by 4 bases, and 18 bases separated the two germline ends. Per the germline V gene, CDR1 is MNHEY and CDR2 is SVGAGI. The CDR3 consists of 15 residues. CDR3 sequence reads: CASVAGLSSGNTIYF. Written as DNA, the CDR3 is TGTGCCAGCGTAGCGGGCCTAAGCTCAGGAAACACCATATATTTT.

The rearrangement uses TRBV11-2 and TRBJ2-5; TRBD1 agrees at 10 bases. From germline, CDR1 is SGHAT and CDR2 FQNNGV. Germline trimming cut 5 bases from V and 6 bases from J; bases unmatched to any gene: 12. This CDR3 contains 16 residues. CDR3 protein: CASSGDRGRLGKTQYF. Here the CDR3 DNA reads TGTGCCAGCAGCGGTGACAGGGGGCGCTTGGGGAAGACCCAGTACTTC.